This passage covers 13 T cell receptor beta chains from one sample sequenced in a study of cytomegalovirus exposure and HLA in healthy donors. The PCR used 60 Vbeta and 13 Jbeta primers. Sequenced by immunoSEQ multiplex PCR; TCRdb stores in-frame clones only, minus some. The table has 99,000 or so clones, approximately 83% seen once. Source material: PBMCs. The receptors were gathered from a female donor in good health and CMV-seropositive.

The J gene is TRBJ2-7, the V gene TRBV19, with 8 nucleotides matching TRBD1. J lost 3 bases, V lost 1 base, and 8 bases had no gene match. This CDR3 has 16 residues. Germline V gene sequence: CDR1 LNHDA, CDR2 SQIVND (reference sequence). CDR3 sequence reads: CASSIGSGGSNYEQYF. In nucleotides, the CDR3 is TGTGCCAGTAGTATAGGATCAGGGGGCAGTAACTACGAGCAGTACTTC.

The table lists this clone with a few counts. The gene calls are TRBV5-6 and TRBJ1-4; a weak D match, TRBD1 (5 bases). V lost 4 bases and J 10 bases, leaving 11 bases between the germline ends. In germline, CDR1 is SGHDT, CDR2 YYEEEE. The CDR3 consists of 12 residues. CDR3 amino acids: CASSGTPGKLFF. Written as DNA, the CDR3 is TGTGCCAGCAGCGGGACTCCGGGAAAACTGTTTTTT.

This chain joins TRBV27 and TRBJ2-2, with 7 positions matching TRBD2. With V trimmed by 5 bases and J by 0 bases, 6 bases remained unmatched. CDR3 length equals 16 residues. Germline assignment: CDR1 MNHEY and CDR2 SMNVEV (reference sequence). CDR3 coding DNA: TGTGCCAGCAGTCGGGTGGGGGGGTCGAACACCGGGGAGCTGTTTTTT. Translation gives CASSRVGGSNTGELFF.

The chain recombines TRBV27 with TRBJ1-4; possible D gene TRBD1, 5 bases. The germline V gene has CDR1 MNHEY and CDR2 SMNVEV (reference sequence). V was shortened by 5 bases and J by 3 bases, with 10 bases between the two germline ends. The CDR3 contains 14 residues. CDR3 DNA sequence: TGTGCCAGCAGTGTCCAGGGATCTAATGAAAAACTGTTTTTT. It translates to CASSVQGSNEKLFF.

The genes are TRBV6-1 and TRBJ1-2; TRBD1 agrees at 9 bases. This CDR3 spans 14 amino acids. Germline V gene lookup returns CDR1 MNHNS and CDR2 SASEGT. V gave up 4 bases and J gave up 7 bases; unmatched junction bases: 7. The CDR3 is CASSGTQGARGYTF. The CDR3 DNA is TGTGCCAGCAGTGGCACACAGGGGGCGCGTGGCTACACCTTC.

V and J are TRBV6-4 and TRBJ1-5, with D possibly being TRBD1 (5 bases). Per germline, CDR1 MRHNA and CDR2 SNTAGT. This CDR3 has 14 amino acids. Trimming took 10 bases from V and 3 from J, leaving 16 bases between them. The CDR3 sequence is CANKNRTPNQPQHF. DNA of the CDR3: TGTGCCAACAAAAATCGGACACCCAATCAGCCCCAGCATTTT.

This clone was counted only a few times. The V and J genes are TRBV19 and TRBJ1-2; 8 bases agree with TRBD1. Trimming took 7 bases from V and 4 from J; bases not matched to a gene: 8. The CDR3 is 14 residues long. Per germline, CDR1 LNHDA and CDR2 SQIVND (reference sequence). The CDR3 DNA sequence: TGTGCCAGTACTAATCCAGGGGGCGCCTATGGCTACACCTTC. This sequence encodes CASTNPGGAYGYTF.

This clone was picked up a small number of times. The chain carries TRBV7-2 and TRBJ2-7; TRBD1 agrees at 11 bases. Per the germline V gene, CDR1 is SGHTA and CDR2 is FQGNSA. Losses at the gene ends were 5 bases for V and 4 bases for J; bases not matched to a gene: 4. This CDR3 is built from 14 residues. The CDR3 DNA reads as TGTGCCAGCAGCATGGGACAGGGGGTGTACGAGCAGTACTTC. This translates into CASSMGQGVYEQYF. Based on the CDR3 plus reference TRBV7-2 and TRBJ2-7, the full variable domain is GAGVSQSPSNKVTEKGKDVELRCDPISGHTALYWYRQSLGQGLEFLIYFQGNSAPDKSGLPSDRFSAERTGGSVSTLTIQRTQQEDSAVYLCASSMGQGVYEQYFGPGTRLTVT.

Concerning this clone: Germline is not matched at one junction end, which may reflect a read error. V usage is TRBV5-5 and J usage is TRBJ1-1, with D hard to call. The CDR3 consists of 13 residues. From germline, CDR1 is SGHKS and CDR2 YYEKEE (reference sequence). The CDR3 DNA reads as TGTGCCAGCAGCTTAGTTGCCCCGAGCCAGACAATCTTT. It specifies CASSLVAPSQTIF. The entire variable domain, with the rest obtained from reference TRBV5-5 and TRBJ1-1, is as follows: DAGVTQSPTHLIKTRGQQVTLRCSPISGHKSVSWYQQVLGQGPQFIFQYYEKEERGRGNFPDRFSARQFPNYSSELNVNALLLGDSALYLCASSLVAPSQTIFGQGTRLTVV.

The rearrangement uses TRBV20-1 and TRBJ1-2; possible D gene TRBD1, 5 bases. The ends were cut back, 3 bases at V and 11 bases at J, with 13 bases in the middle. The germline V gene has CDR1 DFQATT and CDR2 SNEGSKA (reference sequence). CDR3 length: 11 residues. CDR3 nucleotides: TGCAGTGCTAGTTGGCAGGGCCAATACACCTTC. This codes for CSASWQGQYTF.

This rearrangement joins TRBV6-5 to TRBJ1-2, with TRBD1 matching over 8 bases. CDR3 length equals 14 residues. The ends lost 0 bases at V and 8 bases at J; junction bases unmatched: 5. The germline CDR1 and CDR2 sequences are MNHEY and SVGAGI. CDR3 sequence (DNA): TGTGCCAGCAGTTACTCGGACAGGGCTGACGGCTACACCTTC. As protein: CASSYSDRADGYTF.

The chain has TRBV2 and TRBJ1-1; D is perhaps TRBD1 (6 bases). The germline V gene encodes CDR1 SNHLY and CDR2 FYNNEI. The CDR3 extends over 14 amino acids. V lost 8 bases and J lost 11, with 24 bases in between. The CDR3 loop reads CASPAKQQGSGAFF. Here the CDR3 DNA reads TGTGCCAGCCCCGCGAAGCAACAGGGTTCCGGCGCTTTCTTT.

This clone was counted once. J is TRBJ1-3 and V is TRBV11-3; no clear D. CDR3 size: 15 residues. Trimming took 4 bases from V and 0 from J, leaving 10 bases between them. Germline CDR1 and CDR2: SGHNT and YENEEA. CDR3 region: CASSSRHVSGNTIYF. CDR3 bases: TGTGCCAGCAGCTCACGACACGTCTCTGGAAACACCATATATTTT. The full variable domain, in which reference TRBV11-3 and TRBJ1-3 provide the parts outside the CDR3, is EAGVVQSPRYKIIEKKQPVAFWCNPISGHNTLYWYLQNLGQGPELLIRYENEEAVDDSQLPKDRFSAERLKGVDSTLKIQPAELGDSAVYLCASSSRHVSGNTIYFGEGSWLTVV.